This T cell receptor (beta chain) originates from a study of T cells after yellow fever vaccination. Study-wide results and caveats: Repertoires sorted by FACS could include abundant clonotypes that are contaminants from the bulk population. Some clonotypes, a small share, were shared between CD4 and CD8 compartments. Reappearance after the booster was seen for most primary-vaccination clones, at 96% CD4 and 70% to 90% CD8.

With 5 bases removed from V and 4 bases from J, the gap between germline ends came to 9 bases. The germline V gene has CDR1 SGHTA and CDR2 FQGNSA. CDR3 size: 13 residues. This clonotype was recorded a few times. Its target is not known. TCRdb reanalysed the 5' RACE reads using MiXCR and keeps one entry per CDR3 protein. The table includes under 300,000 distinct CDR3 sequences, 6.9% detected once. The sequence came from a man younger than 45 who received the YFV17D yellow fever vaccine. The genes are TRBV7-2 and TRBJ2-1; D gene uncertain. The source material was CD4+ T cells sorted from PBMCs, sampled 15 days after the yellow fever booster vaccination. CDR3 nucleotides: TGTGCCAGCAGCGAGTCGGGTTACAATGAGCAGTTCTTC. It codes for CASSESGYNEQFF.